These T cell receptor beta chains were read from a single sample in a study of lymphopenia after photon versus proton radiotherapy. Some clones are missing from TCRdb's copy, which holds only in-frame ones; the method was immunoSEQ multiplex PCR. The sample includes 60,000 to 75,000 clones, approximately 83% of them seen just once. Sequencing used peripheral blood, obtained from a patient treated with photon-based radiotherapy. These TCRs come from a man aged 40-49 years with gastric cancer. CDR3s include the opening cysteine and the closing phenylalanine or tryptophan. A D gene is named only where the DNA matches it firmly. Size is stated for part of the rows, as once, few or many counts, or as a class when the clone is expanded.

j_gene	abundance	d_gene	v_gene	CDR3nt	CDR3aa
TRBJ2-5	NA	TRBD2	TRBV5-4	TGTGCCAGCAGCATCTCGGGGGGGAGCATGGAGACCCAGTACTTC	CASSISGGSMETQYF
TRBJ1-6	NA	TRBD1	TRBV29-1	TGCAGCGTCCAACAGGGGAGGAATTCACCCCTCCACTTT	CSVQQGRNSPLHF
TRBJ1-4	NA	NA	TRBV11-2	TGTGCCAGCAGCTTCAAAGGGGACAAATCTAATGAAAAACTGTTTTTT	CASSFKGDKSNEKLFF
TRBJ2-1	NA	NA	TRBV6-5	TGTGCCAGCACCCCCGGAGGGACCGGTGAGCAGTTCTTC	CASTPGGTGEQFF
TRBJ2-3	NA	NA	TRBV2	TGTGCCAGCAGCGAAGACCAGACCCCAGATACGCAGTATTTT	CASSEDQTPDTQYF
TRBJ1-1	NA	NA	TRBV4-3	TGCGCCAGCAGCCAAGAGGGTTTAGCTTTCTTT	CASSQEGLAFF
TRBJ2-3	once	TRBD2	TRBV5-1	TGCGCCAGCAGCTCCACTAGCGGGAGGAGCACAGATACGCAGTATTTT	CASSSTSGRSTDTQYF
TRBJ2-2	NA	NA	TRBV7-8	TGTGCCAGCAGCTTTAAGAGGGTACACGCCGGGGAGCTGTTTTTT	CASSFKRVHAGELFF
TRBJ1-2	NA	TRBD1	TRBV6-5	TGTGCCAGCAGTAATGCCGGGACAGCTGGCTACACCTTC	CASSNAGTAGYTF
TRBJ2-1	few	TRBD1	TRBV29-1	TGCAGCGCCGGACAGGGACGATACAATGAGCAGTTCTTC	CSAGQGRYNEQFF
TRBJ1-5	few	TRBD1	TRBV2	TGTGCCAGAGGGACAGGGACCGATCAGCCCCAGCATTTT	CARGTGTDQPQHF
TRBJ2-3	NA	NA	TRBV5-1	TGCGCCAGCAGCTTGGGCGGAGCTCGGGATACGCAGTATTTT	CASSLGGARDTQYF
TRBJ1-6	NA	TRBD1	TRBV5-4	TGTGCCAGCAGTCAGGGGGTCAATTCACCCCTCCACTTT	CASSQGVNSPLHF
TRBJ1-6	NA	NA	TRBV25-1	TGTGCCAGCAGTGAAGGTTATTCACCCCTCCACTTT	CASSEGYSPLHF
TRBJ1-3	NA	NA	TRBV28	TGTGCCAGCAGCCCGAGGGGAAATAGAGGAAACACCATATATTTT	CASSPRGNRGNTIYF
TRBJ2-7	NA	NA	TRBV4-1	TGCGCCAGCAGCCTTGGGGCGCCCTCCTACGAGCAGTACTTC	CASSLGAPSYEQYF
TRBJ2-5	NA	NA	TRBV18	TGTGCCAGCTCACCTTTGGGAAACCAAGAGACCCAGTACTTC	CASSPLGNQETQYF
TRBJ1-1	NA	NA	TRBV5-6	TGTGCCAGCAGCTCCCCTATGACACGATCAAACACTGAAGCTTTCTTT	CASSSPMTRSNTEAFF
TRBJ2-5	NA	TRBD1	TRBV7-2	TGTGCCAGCAGCTTAGGAGGGACAGACCAAGAGACCCAGTACTTC	CASSLGGTDQETQYF
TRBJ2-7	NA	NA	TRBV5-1	TGCGCCAGCAGCTTGATGTCAGTTACCTCCTACGAGCAGTACTTC	CASSLMSVTSYEQYF
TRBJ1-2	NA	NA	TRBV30	TGTGCCTCGGTGGGGGTTCATGGCTACACCTTC	CASVGVHGYTF
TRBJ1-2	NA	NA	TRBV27	TGTGCCAGCAGTTACGCAGCCGGACGGGGGTCGGATGGCTACACCTTC	CASSYAAGRGSDGYTF
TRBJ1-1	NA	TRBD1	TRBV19	TGTGCCAGTAGTATGGACAGGGCGAACACTGAAGCTTTCTTT	CASSMDRANTEAFF
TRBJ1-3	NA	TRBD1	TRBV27	TGTGCCAGCAGTTTATCGGCAGGGGGCCCTGGAAACACCATATATTTT	CASSLSAGGPGNTIYF
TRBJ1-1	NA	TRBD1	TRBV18	TGTGCCAGCTCACAGATGCATCCCGGGACAGGCGTAAACATGAACACTGAAGCTTTCTTT	CASSQMHPGTGVNMNTEAFF
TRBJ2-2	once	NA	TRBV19	TGTGCCAGTAGTGGGAGGATTTACACCGGGGAGCTGTTTTTT	CASSGRIYTGELFF
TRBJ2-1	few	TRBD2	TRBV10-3	TGTGCCATCAGGGGTAGCGGGGGCGTGACGAACAATGAGCAGTTCTTC	CAIRGSGGVTNNEQFF